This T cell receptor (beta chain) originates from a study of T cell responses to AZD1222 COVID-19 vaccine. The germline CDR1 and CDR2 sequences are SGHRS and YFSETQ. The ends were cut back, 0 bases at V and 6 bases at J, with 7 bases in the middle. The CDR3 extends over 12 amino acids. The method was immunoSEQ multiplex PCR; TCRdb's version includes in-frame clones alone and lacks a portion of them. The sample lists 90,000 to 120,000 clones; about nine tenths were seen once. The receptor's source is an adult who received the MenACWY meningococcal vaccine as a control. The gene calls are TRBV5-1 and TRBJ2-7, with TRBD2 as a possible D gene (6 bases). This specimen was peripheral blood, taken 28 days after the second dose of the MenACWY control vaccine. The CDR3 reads CASSLAGGEQYF. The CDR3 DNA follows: TGCGCCAGCAGCTTGGCCGGGGGCGAGCAGTACTTC.